This section outlines one T cell receptor beta chain sequence together with its context. Its antigen is unknown. Qualities for individual bases were not recorded, and no much larger clone is one base off. This record comes from a study of T cells after yellow fever vaccination (dated by TCRdb to the late 2010s). The study in broad terms: Libraries from fractions with low cell numbers were prepared with the SMART-Seq v4 Ultra Low Input RNA kit. Blood was collected at multiple timepoints before and after primary and secondary immunization, and bulk PBMC replicates and cell subsets were isolated. To track T-cell clones before and after primary and booster YFV17D yellow fever vaccination, bulk TCR alpha and beta repertoires were sequenced longitudinally. The cohort comprised two healthy male donors, one aged 18 to 29 and one aged 30 to 40 years.

The germline ends are 13 bases apart after V is trimmed by 4 bases and J by 7 bases. Its CDR3 holds 14 amino acids, cysteine through phenylalanine. Only the CDR3 portion is preserved as DNA: 42 bases, with reading frame beginning at the first base. The germline V gene encodes CDR1 KGHSH and CDR2 LQKENI. Sequenced using an Illumina NovaSeq 6000. TCR cDNA was synthesized by 5'RACE template switching, through which a universal primer site and unique molecular identifiers were introduced. Priming of cDNA synthesis was performed from both the TCR alpha and TCR beta constant segments. Library amplification used two PCR steps, and the second PCR step added sample barcodes and sequencing adapters. Sequencing of libraries was performed on Illumina HiSeq 2500 (2x100 bp) or NovaSeq (2x150 bp). The paper's processing steps were these. MIGEC was used to demultiplex reads and collapse the reads into UMI consensus sequences, and MiXCR was used for V(D)J alignment. Clonotypes responding to the vaccine were identified with edgeR on replicate PBMC samples, with the criteria of FDR below 0.01 and a log2 fold change above 5 up to day 15. Each bulk clonotype received a CD4 or CD8 identity based on whether the sequenced CD4 or CD8 repertoire contained that clonotype at higher abundance. Using fastp trimming at Q25 and MiXCR clonotype assembly, TCRdb reanalyzed the public sequencing data and kept in-frame beta chains. Each CDR3 protein appears once, grouped with its most common genes and DNA. TCRdb's processing, not the authors' own work, is the source of the V and J calls. The sample table shows some 300,000 distinct CDR3 sequences, and around 11% are seen once. Less than 3.5% of the sample lies in the top ten.

Per the publication, the treatment or condition label means: live attenuated yellow fever vaccine strain. PBMCs were isolated from peripheral blood using a standard Ficoll-Paque protocol. CD4 and CD8 T-cell fractions were isolated with Dynabeads CD4 and CD8 positive selection kits. TriZol was used to extract RNA from bulk PBMCs, CD4 and CD8 fractions, and dextramer-positive and dextramer-negative fractions. Study-level results and caveats: Most clones expanded after primary vaccination were re-detected after the booster (almost 97% of CD4 and roughly 85% of CD8), suggesting broad memory maintenance. The secondary T-cell response was found to be weaker but faster than the primary response, with a peak reached on day 5 rather than on day 15. Computational filtering was needed because FACS-sorted repertoires could contain abundant contaminating clonotypes from the bulk population. A small share of clonotypes was detected in both CD4 and CD8 compartments, with the overlap likely arising from convergent recombination. Because the study included only two donors, the extent to which the findings can be generalized is limited.

This TCR was sampled from a man between 18 and 29 years old who received the YFV17D yellow fever vaccine. Recombination joined TRBV18 with TRBJ1-4, with the D gene not confidently named. The starting material was CD4+ T cells sorted from PBMCs, obtained 45 days after the yellow fever booster vaccination. In nucleotide form, the sequence is TGTGCCAGCTCACTATTAGCTAGTGCTGAAAAACTGTTTTTT. Its product reads: CASSLLASAEKLFF.